These T cell receptor beta chains were read from a single sample in a study of T-cell memory formation after mild COVID-19. TCRdb reprocessed the 5' RACE reads with MiXCR, giving one entry per CDR3 protein. This sample has a few hundred thousand distinct CDR3 sequences, with more than 15% found just once. What was sequenced was PBMCs or a T cell subset sorted from them (not recorded which). These receptors originate from a man aged 18 to 29 who had mild COVID-19 (a few samples of this study predate the infection). Cell type and time point are not known. The CDR3 runs from the conserved cysteine through the conserved F or W. D genes are given only for firm matches. For some rows the clone size is stated as once, few or many, or as a class when expanded; others skip it.

j_call cdr3_length clone_size v_call d_call cdr3_nt cdr3_aa
TRBJ2-5 16 - TRBV4-1 TRBD1 TGCGCCAGCAGCCAAGTGGGAGGACAGGGAAAAGAGACCCAGTACTTC CASSQVGGQGKETQYF
TRBJ2-1 18 many TRBV11-1 TRBD2 TGTGCCAGCAGCTTAGTGGGGAGGGGCAGGGATTTTTCAAATGAGCAGTTCTTC CASSLVGRGRDFSNEQFF
TRBJ1-1 13 few TRBV4-1 - TGCGCCAGCAGCCAAGGACAGTACACTGAAGCTTTCTTT CASSQGQYTEAFF
TRBJ1-2 15 - TRBV5-1 TRBD1 TGCGCCAGCAGCGTTCAACAGGGGGCTGACTATGGCTACACCTTC CASSVQQGADYGYTF
TRBJ1-2 16 few TRBV7-2 - TGTGCCAGCAGCTTTACTCTGGGGGCCGCAAGTTATGGCTACACCTTC CASSFTLGAASYGYTF
TRBJ2-1 18 many TRBV27 TRBD2 TGTGCCAGCAGTGCTGGGACTAGCGGGGAGACACCCTACAATGAGCAGTTCTTC CASSAGTSGETPYNEQFF
TRBJ2-5 16 few TRBV3-1 TRBD2 TGTGCCAGCCTCGGGACTAGGAGCTCCTTGGGGGAGACCCAGTACTTC CASLGTRSSLGETQYF
TRBJ1-5 13 few TRBV6-5 - TGTGCCAGCAGTTACTCCCACAATCAGCCCCAGCATTTT CASSYSHNQPQHF
TRBJ2-3 16 - TRBV7-2 TRBD1 TGTGCCAGCAGCTTAAGTAGACAGGGAGGCACAGATACGCAGTATTTT CASSLSRQGGTDTQYF
TRBJ2-3 19 few TRBV27 TRBD1 TGTGCCAGCAGTTTAAGGTGGGGACAGGTCCTCTCTAGCACAGATACGCAGTATTTT CASSLRWGQVLSSTDTQYF
TRBJ1-1 12 few TRBV20-1 - TGCAGTGCTGAGGGGGGGAGTTCTGAAGCTTTCTTT CSAEGGSSEAFF
TRBJ1-2 13 few TRBV7-6 - TGTGCCAGCAGCTTAGGCGGGGGCCATGGCTACACCTTC CASSLGGGHGYTF
TRBJ1-2 13 - TRBV5-1 - TGCGCCAGCAGCTTGGTACATCGCAATGGCTACACCTTC CASSLVHRNGYTF
TRBJ1-1 14 - TRBV6-5 TRBD1 TGTGCCAGCACTAAGACAGGGGGCCGCACTGAAGCTTTCTTT CASTKTGGRTEAFF
TRBJ2-3 16 - TRBV5-1 - TGCGCCAGCAGGCCCGGGGACCGGGGGAGCACAGATACGCAGTATTTT CASRPGDRGSTDTQYF
TRBJ1-5 16 - TRBV12-3/TRBV12-4 TRBD1 TGTGCCAGCAGTTTGTCCGGGACAGTAAAGGGGCAGCCCCAGCATTTT CASSLSGTVKGQPQHF
TRBJ1-5 14 few TRBV7-9 - TGTGCCAGCAGCTTATCCGATAGCAATCAGCCCCAGCATTTT CASSLSDSNQPQHF
TRBJ1-1 11 many TRBV5-1 - TGCGCCAGCAGCTTGCAGGGTGAAGCTTTCTTT CASSLQGEAFF
TRBJ2-5 15 - TRBV6-5 TRBD2 TGTGCCAGCAGTCGAGGTGGGGGGGTAGGGGAGACCCAGTACTTC CASSRGGGVGETQYF
TRBJ2-7 16 few TRBV4-1 TRBD1 TGCGCCAGCAGCCAAGCCCCGGGACAGGGGACCTACGAGCAGTACTTC CASSQAPGQGTYEQYF
TRBJ2-3 14 many TRBV4-3 - TGCGCCAGCAGCCAAGATTCGGGAACAGATACGCAGTATTTT CASSQDSGTDTQYF
TRBJ2-1 12 few TRBV6-2/TRBV6-3 - TGTGCCAGCACCGTGGGGGGCAATGAGCAGTTCTTC CASTVGGNEQFF
TRBJ2-3 15 few TRBV18 - TGTGCCAGCTCACCACTAGCTACCTCCGGAGATACGCAGTATTTT CASSPLATSGDTQYF
TRBJ1-2 14 - TRBV7-9 - TGTGCCAGCAGCCCGGGAGGAAATAACTATGGCTACACCTTC CASSPGGNNYGYTF
TRBJ2-2 13 few TRBV11-2 - TGTGCCAGCAGCTTCCGTCTGACCGGGGAGCTGTTTTTT CASSFRLTGELFF
TRBJ2-5 12 many TRBV28 - TGTGCCAGCAGTGGGGGCCAAGAGACCCAGTACTTC CASSGGQETQYF
TRBJ2-2 17 - TRBV5-1 TRBD2 TGCGCCAGCAGCCCGACTAGCGGGGGGGCCTATACCGGGGAGCTGATTTTT CASSPTSGGAYTGELIF
TRBJ1-2 16 - TRBV6-5 TRBD1 TGTGCCAGCAGTTACGCATATCGGGACAGCCACTATGGCTACACCTTC CASSYAYRDSHYGYTF
TRBJ1-5 19 - TRBV4-1 TRBD1 TGCGCCAGCAGCCAAGTAGGAACCGACAGGGGGCCAGGAAAACAGCCCCAGCATTTT CASSQVGTDRGPGKQPQHF
TRBJ1-2 13 - TRBV4-1 - TGCGCCAGCAGCCAAGTAGCCCGGCGCGGCTACACCTTC CASSQVARRGYTF
TRBJ2-1 13 few TRBV29-1 - TGCAGCTTTAGGACAATCTCCTACAATGAGCAGTTCTTC CSFRTISYNEQFF
TRBJ1-6 12 few TRBV7-9 - TGTGCCAGCAGTTCCGGGTTATCACCCCTCCACTTT CASSSGLSPLHF
TRBJ1-1 15 many TRBV12-3/TRBV12-4 - TGTGCCAGCAGTTGGTTGGGGGGGGTCCCCACTGAAGCTTTCTTT CASSWLGGVPTEAFF
TRBJ1-2 13 - TRBV7-9 TRBD1 TGTGCCAGCAGCCGGGACAGGACATATGGCTACACCTTC CASSRDRTYGYTF
TRBJ1-1 15 few TRBV6-5 - TGTGCCAGCAGTTACCGGAGTGGAGGGAACACTGAAGCTTTCTTT CASSYRSGGNTEAFF
TRBJ1-2 12 - TRBV15 - TGTGCCACCAGCAGAGACGTTGGGGGCTACACCTTC CATSRDVGGYTF
TRBJ1-5 14 - TRBV18 - TGTGCCAGCTCACAGGGGGAGGTCAATCAGCCCCAGCATTTT CASSQGEVNQPQHF
TRBJ1-1 11 few TRBV6-5 - TGTGCCAGCAGCGGCGTAACTGAAGCTTTCTTT CASSGVTEAFF
TRBJ2-1 14 - TRBV3-1 TRBD2 TGTGCCAGCAGCCAAGCCGGGGCCGGGACTAGGCAGTTCTTC CASSQAGAGTRQFF
TRBJ2-3 15 few TRBV7-9 TRBD2 TGTGCCAGCAGCTTAACAGCGGGGGTCACAGATACGCAGTATTTT CASSLTAGVTDTQYF
TRBJ2-7 15 - TRBV7-2 - TGTGCCAGCAGCAAATCAGGGGGGAGGACCTACGAGCAGTACTTC CASSKSGGRTYEQYF
TRBJ1-5 12 - TRBV12-3/TRBV12-4 - TGTGCCAGCAGTTTCTATGCTCAGCCCCAGCATTTT CASSFYAQPQHF
TRBJ2-1 16 few TRBV4-2 TRBD2 TGTGCCAGCAGCCAAGATCCCAGCGGGGGGATCAATGAGCAGTTCTTC CASSQDPSGGINEQFF
TRBJ1-6 15 - TRBV9 - TGTGCCAGCAGCGTAGGGGGGACGGGCGAGGTGGCCCTCCACTTT CASSVGGTGEVALHF
TRBJ2-2 15 few TRBV5-1 TRBD1 TGCGCCAGCAGCGCGACAGGGGCGAACACCGGGGAGCTGTTTTTT CASSATGANTGELFF
TRBJ2-1 15 - TRBV3-1 TRBD2 TGTGCCAGCAGCTTTAGCGGGGGGGCCCACAATGAGCAGTTCTTC CASSFSGGAHNEQFF
TRBJ2-1 15 - TRBV7-9 TRBD1 TGTGCCAGCAGCTCCCGGGACAGGGGGGCCAATGAGCAGTTCTTC CASSSRDRGANEQFF
TRBJ2-3 16 many TRBV12-3/TRBV12-4 - TGTGCCAGCAGTTTAGCGCTGGATGGGGTAACAGATACGCAGTATTTT CASSLALDGVTDTQYF